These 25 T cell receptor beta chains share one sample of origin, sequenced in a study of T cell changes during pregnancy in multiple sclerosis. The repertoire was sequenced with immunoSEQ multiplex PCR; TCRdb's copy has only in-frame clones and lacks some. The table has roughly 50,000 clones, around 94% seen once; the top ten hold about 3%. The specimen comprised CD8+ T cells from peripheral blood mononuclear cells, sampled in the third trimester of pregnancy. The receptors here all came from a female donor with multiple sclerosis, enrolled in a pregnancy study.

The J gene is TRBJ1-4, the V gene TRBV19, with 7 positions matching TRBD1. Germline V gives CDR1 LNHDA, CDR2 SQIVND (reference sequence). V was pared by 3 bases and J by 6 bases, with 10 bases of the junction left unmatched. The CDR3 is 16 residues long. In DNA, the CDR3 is TGTGCCAGTAGTATGGCCCTGACAGGGTTGGATGAAAAACTGTTTTTT. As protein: CASSMALTGLDEKLFF.

CDR3 residues: CASSFGTSGRDTQYF. The CDR3, as DNA: TGTGCCAGCAGCTTCGGGACTAGCGGGAGAGATACGCAGTATTTT. The chain links TRBV11-2 to TRBJ2-3, with TRBD2 matching over 14 bases. There are 15 residues in the CDR3. The V gene's germline CDR1 is SGHAT and CDR2 FQNNGV. After removal of 3 bases from V and 5 bases from J, the junction contained 1 base not matched to a gene.

CDR3 region: CAWNGLAGVSEQFF. In nucleotides, the CDR3 is TGTGCCTGGAATGGGCTAGCGGGAGTTAGTGAGCAGTTCTTC. The chain couples TRBV30 to TRBJ2-1, with 10 bases identical to TRBD2. This CDR3 spans 14 amino acids. Germline V gene data show CDR1 as GTSNPN and CDR2 as SVGIG (reference sequence). Trimming removed 4 bases from V and 9 bases from J; junction bases left unmatched: 9.

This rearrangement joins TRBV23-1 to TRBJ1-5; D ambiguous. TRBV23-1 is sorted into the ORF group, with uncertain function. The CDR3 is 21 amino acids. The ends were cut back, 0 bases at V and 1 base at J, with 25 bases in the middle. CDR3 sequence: CASSQSGAVVALPLSNQPQHF. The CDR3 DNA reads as TGCGCCAGCAGTCAATCTGGTGCGGTCGTCGCTTTACCTCTCAGCAATCAGCCCCAGCATTTT.

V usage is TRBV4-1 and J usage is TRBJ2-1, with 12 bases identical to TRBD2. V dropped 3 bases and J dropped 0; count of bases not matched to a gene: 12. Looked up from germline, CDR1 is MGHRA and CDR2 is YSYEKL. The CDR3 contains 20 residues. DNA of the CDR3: TGCGCCAGCAGCCACCGACTAGCGGGAGAGGGTTGGCGCTCCTACAATGAGCAGTTCTTC. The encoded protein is CASSHRLAGEGWRSYNEQFF.

DNA of the CDR3: TGTGCCAGCAGTTTCTCTACAGGGTCCACTGAAGCTTTCTTT. As protein: CASSFSTGSTEAFF. V usage is TRBV27 and J usage is TRBJ1-1; a weak D match, TRBD1 (6 bases). From germline, CDR1 is MNHEY and CDR2 SMNVEV (reference sequence). V shed 3 bases and J shed 4 bases, with 12 bases lying between them. The CDR3 loop spans 14 amino acids.

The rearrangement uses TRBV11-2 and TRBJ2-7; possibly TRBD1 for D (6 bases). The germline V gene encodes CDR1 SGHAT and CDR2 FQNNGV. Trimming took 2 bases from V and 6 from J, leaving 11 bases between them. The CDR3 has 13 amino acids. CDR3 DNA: TGTGCCAGCAGCTTAAGGGACAATTCCGAGCAGTACTTC. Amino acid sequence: CASSLRDNSEQYF.

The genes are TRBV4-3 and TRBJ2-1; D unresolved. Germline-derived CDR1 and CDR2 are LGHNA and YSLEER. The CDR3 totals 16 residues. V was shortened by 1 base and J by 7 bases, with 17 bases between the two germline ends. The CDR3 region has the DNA TGCGCCAGCAGCCAAGGGCCCAGCGTTGGTTCAAATGAGCAGTTCTTC. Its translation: CASSQGPSVGSNEQFF.

DNA of the CDR3: TGTGCCAGCAGTTCCGGACTAGCGGTCACACAGGGTGAGCAGTTCTTC. Protein product: CASSSGLAVTQGEQFF. The genes are TRBV27 and TRBJ2-1, with TRBD2 identical over 10 bases. The CDR3 has 16 residues. The germline CDR1 and CDR2 sequences are MNHEY and SMNVEV (reference sequence). V was clipped by 4 bases and J by 9 bases; unmatched bases: 12.

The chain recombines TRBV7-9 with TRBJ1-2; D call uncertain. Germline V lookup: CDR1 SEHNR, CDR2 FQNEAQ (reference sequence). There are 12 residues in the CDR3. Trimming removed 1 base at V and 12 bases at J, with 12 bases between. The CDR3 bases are TGTGCCAGCAGCTTAGACCATGGAGTAGACACCTTC. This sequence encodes CASSLDHGVDTF.

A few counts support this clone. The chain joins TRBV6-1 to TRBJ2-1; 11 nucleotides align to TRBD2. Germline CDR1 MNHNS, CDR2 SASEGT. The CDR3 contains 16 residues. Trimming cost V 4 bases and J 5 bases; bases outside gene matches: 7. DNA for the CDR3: TGTGCCAGCAGTGGCGTCGGGACTAGCGGAAACAATGAGCAGTTCTTC. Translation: CASSGVGTSGNNEQFF.

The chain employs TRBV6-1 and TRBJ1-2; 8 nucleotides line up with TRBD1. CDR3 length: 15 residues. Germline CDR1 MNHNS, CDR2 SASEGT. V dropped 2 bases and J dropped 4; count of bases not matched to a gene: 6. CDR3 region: CASSESQGQAYGYTF. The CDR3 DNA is TGTGCCAGCAGTGAATCTCAGGGACAGGCCTATGGCTACACCTTC.

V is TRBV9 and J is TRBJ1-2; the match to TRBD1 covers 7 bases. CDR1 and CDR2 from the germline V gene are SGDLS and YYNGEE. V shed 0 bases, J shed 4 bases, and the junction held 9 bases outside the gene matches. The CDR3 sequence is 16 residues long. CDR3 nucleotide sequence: TGTGCCAGCAGCGTAGGAAGGGGGCCCAGCGCCTATGGCTACACCTTC. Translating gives CASSVGRGPSAYGYTF.

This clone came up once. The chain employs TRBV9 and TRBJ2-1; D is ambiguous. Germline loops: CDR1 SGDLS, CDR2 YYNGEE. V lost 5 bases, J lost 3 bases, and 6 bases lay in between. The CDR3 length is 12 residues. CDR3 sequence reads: CASSGGYNEQFF. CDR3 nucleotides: TGTGCCAGCAGTGGCGGCTACAATGAGCAGTTCTTC.

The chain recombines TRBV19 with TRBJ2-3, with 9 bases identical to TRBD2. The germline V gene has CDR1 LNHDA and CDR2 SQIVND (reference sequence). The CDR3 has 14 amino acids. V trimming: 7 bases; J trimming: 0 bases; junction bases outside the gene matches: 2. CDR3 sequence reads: CASKGLASTDTQYF. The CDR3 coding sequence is TGTGCCAGTAAAGGACTAGCGAGCACAGATACGCAGTATTTT.

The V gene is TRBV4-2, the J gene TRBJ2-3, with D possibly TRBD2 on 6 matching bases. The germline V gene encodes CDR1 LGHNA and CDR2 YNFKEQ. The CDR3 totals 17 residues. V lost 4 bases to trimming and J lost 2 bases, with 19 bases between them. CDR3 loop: CASSPPELAELTDTQYF. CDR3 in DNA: TGTGCCAGCAGCCCTCCGGAACTAGCAGAACTCACAGATACGCAGTATTTT.

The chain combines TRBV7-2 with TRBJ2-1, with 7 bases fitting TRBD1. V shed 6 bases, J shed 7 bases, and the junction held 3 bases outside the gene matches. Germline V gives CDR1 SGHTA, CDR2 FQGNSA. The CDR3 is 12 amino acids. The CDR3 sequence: CASRLQGNEQFF. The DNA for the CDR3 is TGTGCCAGCAGATTACAGGGGAATGAGCAGTTCTTC.

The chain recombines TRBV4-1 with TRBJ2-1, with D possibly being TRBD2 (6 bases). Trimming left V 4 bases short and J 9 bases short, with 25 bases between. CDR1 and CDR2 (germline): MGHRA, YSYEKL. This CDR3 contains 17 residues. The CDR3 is CASSPLPGLLETGEQFF. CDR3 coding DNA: TGCGCCAGCAGCCCACTTCCGGGACTCCTCGAGACGGGTGAGCAGTTCTTC.

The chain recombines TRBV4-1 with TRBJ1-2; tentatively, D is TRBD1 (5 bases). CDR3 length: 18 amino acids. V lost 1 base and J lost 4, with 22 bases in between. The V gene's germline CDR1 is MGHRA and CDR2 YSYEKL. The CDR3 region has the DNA TGCGCCAGCAGCCAAGGACAGAAGCCCGCAGGTTCGTTCTATGGCTACACCTTC. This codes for CASSQGQKPAGSFYGYTF.

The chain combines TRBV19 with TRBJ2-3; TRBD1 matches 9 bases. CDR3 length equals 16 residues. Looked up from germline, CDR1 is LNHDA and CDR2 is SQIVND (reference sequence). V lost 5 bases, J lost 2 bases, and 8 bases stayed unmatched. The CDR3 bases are TGTGCCAGTAGTTTGGGACAGGGTAGATACACAGATACGCAGTATTTT. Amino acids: CASSLGQGRYTDTQYF.

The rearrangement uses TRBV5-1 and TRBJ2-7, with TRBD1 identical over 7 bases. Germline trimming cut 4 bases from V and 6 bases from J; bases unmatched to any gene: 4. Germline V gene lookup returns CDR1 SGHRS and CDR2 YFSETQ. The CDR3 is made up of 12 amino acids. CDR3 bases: TGCGCCAGCAGCCAGACAGGGTTCGAGCAGTACTTC. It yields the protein CASSQTGFEQYF. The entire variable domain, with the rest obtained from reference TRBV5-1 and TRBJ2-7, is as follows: KAGVTQTPRYLIKTRGQQVTLSCSPISGHRSVSWYQQTPGQGLQFLFEYFSETQRNKGNFPGRFSGRQFSNSRSEMNVSTLELGDSALYLCASSQTGFEQYFGPGTRLTVT.

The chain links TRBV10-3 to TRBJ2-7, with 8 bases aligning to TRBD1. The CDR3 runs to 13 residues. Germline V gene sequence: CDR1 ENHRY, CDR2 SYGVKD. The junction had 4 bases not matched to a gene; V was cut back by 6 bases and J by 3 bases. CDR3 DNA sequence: TGTGCCATCAGGACCGGGACAGGCTACGAGCAGTACTTC. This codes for CAIRTGTGYEQYF.

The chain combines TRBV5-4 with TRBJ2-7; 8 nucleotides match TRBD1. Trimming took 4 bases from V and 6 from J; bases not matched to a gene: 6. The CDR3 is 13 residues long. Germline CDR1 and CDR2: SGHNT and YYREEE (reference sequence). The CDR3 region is CASSARTGTEQYF. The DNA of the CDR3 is TGTGCCAGCAGCGCAAGGACAGGGACCGAGCAGTACTTC.

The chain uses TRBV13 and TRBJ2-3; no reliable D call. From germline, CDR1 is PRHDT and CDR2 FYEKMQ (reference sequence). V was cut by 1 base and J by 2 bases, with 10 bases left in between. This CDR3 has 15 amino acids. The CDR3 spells CASSLVEHSTDTQYF. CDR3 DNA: TGTGCCAGCAGCTTAGTCGAGCATTCCACAGATACGCAGTATTTT.

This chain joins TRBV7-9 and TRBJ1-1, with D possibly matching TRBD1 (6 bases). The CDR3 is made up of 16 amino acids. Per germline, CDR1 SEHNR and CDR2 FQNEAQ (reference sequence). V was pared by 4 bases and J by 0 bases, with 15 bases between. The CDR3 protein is CASSSPPGTMNTEAFF. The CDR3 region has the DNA TGTGCCAGCAGCTCACCTCCCGGGACAATGAACACTGAAGCTTTCTTT. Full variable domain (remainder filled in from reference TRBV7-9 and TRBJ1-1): DTGVSQNPRHKITKRGQNVTFRCDPISEHNRLYWYRQTLGQGPEFLTYFQNEAQLEKSRLLSDRFSAERPKGSFSTLEIQRTEQGDSAMYLCASSSPPGTMNTEAFFGQGTRLTVV.